This paragraph reports one TCR beta chain. These data originate in a study of blood T cell repertoires in COVID-19. The ends lost 2 bases at V and 5 bases at J; junction bases unmatched: 10. CDR3 size: 16 residues. The germline CDR1 and CDR2 sequences are KGHDR and SFDVKD. Method: immunoSEQ multiplex PCR; TCRdb's copy keeps in-frame clones and lacks some. The repertoire has 250,000 to 300,000 clones, around 80% of them found once; the top ten carry about 4%. The rearrangement links TRBV24-1 to TRBJ2-5; 7 bases match TRBD2. This sequence originates from a man aged 25 to 45 with acute COVID-19. Sequencing input: PBMCs or T cells enriched from blood (not recorded which). CDR3 in DNA: TGTGCCACCAGTGATTCATCGGGGGGATTGATGGAGACCCAGTACTTC. This encodes CATSDSSGGLMETQYF.